One sample yielded the 19 T cell receptor beta chains listed below, sequenced in a study of cytomegalovirus exposure and HLA in healthy donors. Here immunoSEQ multiplex PCR was the method, and the copy in TCRdb shows in-frame clones only, minus some. The table records about 130,000 clones, roughly 89% of them present only once. Source material: PBMCs. These receptors were collected from a woman aged 18-35 years in good health and CMV-seropositive.

CDR3 sequence: CASSQGQGSTDTQYF. CDR3 nucleotide sequence: TGTGCCAGTAGTCAGGGACAGGGGAGCACAGATACGCAGTATTTT. The chain uses TRBV19 and TRBJ2-3; 10 bases are shared with TRBD1. V trimming: 5 bases; J trimming: 0 bases; junction bases outside the gene matches: 2. Germline-derived CDR1 and CDR2 are LNHDA and SQIVND (reference sequence). CDR3 length: 15 residues. Full variable domain (outside the CDR3, taken from reference TRBV19 and TRBJ2-3): DGGITQSPKYLFRKEGQNVTLSCEQNLNHDAMYWYRQDPGQGLRLIYYSQIVNDFQKGDIAEGYSVSREKKESFPLTVTSAQKNPTAFYLCASSQGQGSTDTQYFGPGTRLTVL.

The chain is built from TRBV30 and TRBJ1-4, with D tentatively TRBD1 (6 bases). The CDR3 spans 13 residues. V shed 2 bases and J shed 14 bases, with 18 bases lying between them. CDR1 is GTSNPN and CDR2 is SVGIG in the germline V gene (reference sequence). CDR3 DNA sequence: TGTGCCTGGAGTCTACCGGGACAATCAGGTCTGTTTTTT. It yields the protein CAWSLPGQSGLFF.

This rearrangement joins TRBV2 to TRBJ1-1, with D possibly TRBD1 on 6 matching bases. Trimming shortened V by 4 bases and J by 5 bases, and 17 bases separated the two germline ends. Germline V gives CDR1 SNHLY, CDR2 FYNNEI. The CDR3 runs 15 residues. The CDR3 sequence is CASSAELGGETEAFF. CDR3 nucleotide sequence: TGTGCCAGCAGTGCAGAATTAGGGGGGGAGACTGAAGCTTTCTTT.

The chain uses TRBV5-1 and TRBJ2-7; possibly TRBD1 for D (5 bases). The CDR3 contains 14 residues. Looked up from germline, CDR1 is SGHRS and CDR2 is YFSETQ. V lost 2 bases and J 6 bases, leaving 15 bases between the germline ends. CDR3 sequence reads: CASSFGQGGREQYF. CDR3 nucleotide sequence: TGCGCCAGCAGCTTTGGGCAGGGTGGGCGCGAGCAGTACTTC.

The chain combines TRBV7-3 with TRBJ2-7, with 8 bases that match TRBD2. V lost 0 bases to trimming and J lost 0 bases; unmatched junction nucleotides: 7. Germline V gives CDR1 SGHTA, CDR2 FQGTGA. The CDR3 is 17 amino acids. The CDR3 DNA reads TGTGCCAGCAGCTTAACGGCTAGCGGGTCGAGCTCCTACGAGCAGTACTTC. This gives the protein CASSLTASGSSSYEQYF.

The V call is TRBV4-1, the J call TRBJ2-7; 10 nucleotides align to TRBD1. The CDR3 contains 14 residues. Germline CDR1 and CDR2: MGHRA and YSYEKL. J lost 3 bases, V lost 4 bases, and 3 bases had no gene match. The CDR3 here is CASSRGTGDYEQYF. The CDR3 DNA reads as TGCGCCAGCAGCCGAGGGACAGGGGACTACGAGCAGTACTTC.

This chain uses TRBV6-1 with TRBJ2-1; no firm D call. This CDR3 has 12 amino acids. The V gene's germline CDR1 is MNHNS and CDR2 SASEGT. The ends were cut back, 3 bases at V and 4 bases at J, with 4 bases in the middle. The CDR3 region is CASSDMYNEQFF. CDR3 DNA: TGTGCCAGCAGTGACATGTACAATGAGCAGTTCTTC.

This sequence joins TRBV6-1 and TRBJ2-5; D uncertain. The germline V gene has CDR1 MNHNS and CDR2 SASEGT. V lost 4 bases and J 5 bases, leaving 5 bases between the germline ends. The CDR3 has 11 residues. The CDR3 DNA sequence: TGTGCCAGCAGTGCAGTCGAGACCCAGTACTTC. Translated: CASSAVETQYF.

The chain has TRBV30 and TRBJ2-4, with 9 bases aligning to TRBD2. This CDR3 has 18 amino acids. Per the germline V gene, CDR1 is GTSNPN and CDR2 is SVGIG (reference sequence). J lost 0 bases, V lost 0 bases, and 9 bases had no gene match. The CDR3 sequence is CAWSVLAGRVIAKNIQYF. The CDR3 DNA reads as TGTGCCTGGAGTGTCCTAGCGGGGAGGGTGATAGCCAAAAACATTCAGTACTTC.

This clone showed up just once. The genes are TRBV2 and TRBJ2-4; possible D gene TRBD2, 5 bases. The germline V gene has CDR1 SNHLY and CDR2 FYNNEI. The ends were cut back, 6 bases at V and 0 bases at J, with 18 bases in the middle. CDR3 length equals 17 residues. The CDR3 here is CASRTSEGRLAKNIQYF. The DNA of the CDR3 is TGTGCCAGCAGAACATCCGAGGGCCGATTAGCCAAAAACATTCAGTACTTC.

The chain links TRBV15 to TRBJ1-6, with a possible D match to TRBD1 (5 bases). The CDR3 has 18 residues. Per the germline V gene, CDR1 is LNHNV and CDR2 is YYDKDF (reference sequence). Trimming left V 0 bases short and J 5 bases short, with 17 bases between. The CDR3 spells CATSRDKAGVGHNSPLHF. The CDR3 region has the DNA TGTGCCACCAGCAGAGATAAAGCGGGCGTGGGACATAATTCACCCCTCCACTTT.

This chain uses TRBV5-1 with TRBJ2-7; 9 nucleotides align to TRBD2. CDR3 length equals 15 residues. Germline lookup yields CDR1 SGHRS and CDR2 YFSETQ. With 0 bases clipped from V and 2 bases from J, the junction kept 3 bases outside the gene matches. The CDR3 sequence: CASSLVERGAYEQYF. For the CDR3, the DNA is TGCGCCAGCAGCTTGGTGGAGCGGGGGGCCTACGAGCAGTACTTC.

CDR3 loop: CASSLTRNTGELFF. The CDR3 region has the DNA TGTGCCAGCAGCTTAACTAGAAACACCGGGGAGCTGTTTTTT. V is TRBV7-3 and J is TRBJ2-2, with D unresolved. The CDR3 is made up of 14 amino acids. Germline CDR1 is SGHTA and CDR2 is FQGTGA. Trimming stripped 0 bases from V and 2 bases from J, with 4 bases between.

This clone was seen only a few times. The chain has TRBV25-1 and TRBJ1-5; maybe TRBD1 (6 bases). V was clipped by 4 bases and J by 2 bases, with 6 bases between them. This CDR3 has 13 amino acids. Germline V lookup: CDR1 MGHDK, CDR2 SYGVNS. The CDR3 reads CASSGQGNQPQHF. The CDR3 coding sequence is TGTGCCAGCAGTGGACAGGGCAATCAGCCCCAGCATTTT.

The V call is TRBV4-1, the J call TRBJ1-6; 10 bases agree with TRBD1. From germline, CDR1 is MGHRA and CDR2 YSYEKL. V lost 4 bases, J lost 7 bases, and 7 bases stayed unmatched. The CDR3 sequence is 16 residues long. Here the CDR3 reads CASSPGTGAGNSPLHF. In DNA form, the CDR3 reads TGCGCCAGCAGCCCCGGGACAGGGGCTGGCAATTCACCCCTCCACTTT.

CDR3 loop: CANAKDRNTEAFF. The CDR3, as DNA: TGTGCCAACGCTAAGGACAGGAACACTGAAGCTTTCTTT. The J gene is TRBJ1-1, the V gene TRBV7-8; the D gene is possibly TRBD1 (6 bases). This CDR3 has 13 residues. The V end was cut by 10 bases, the J end by 1 base, with 13 bases between. Germline CDR1 reads SGHVS; CDR2 reads FQNEAQ. The full variable domain, in which reference TRBV7-8 and TRBJ1-1 provide the parts outside the CDR3, is GAGVSQSPRYKVAKRGQDVALRCDPISGHVSLFWYQQALGQGPEFLTYFQNEAQLDKSGLPSDRFFAERPEGSVSTLKIQRTQQEDSAVYLCANAKDRNTEAFFGQGTRLTVV.

The chain recombines TRBV14 with TRBJ1-2; unclear D gene. The CDR3 is made up of 14 amino acids. The V gene lost 0 bases and the J gene lost 2 bases, with 7 bases spanning the gap. CDR1 is SGHDN, CDR2 FVKESK, per germline. The CDR3 DNA is TGTGCCAGCAGCCAAGAAACCGGGAACTATGGCTACACCTTC. Its translation is CASSQETGNYGYTF.

The V call is TRBV5-1, the J call TRBJ2-3, with 12 bases identical to TRBD2. Germline V gene sequence: CDR1 SGHRS, CDR2 YFSETQ. V lost 4 bases to trimming and J lost 11 bases; unmatched junction nucleotides: 14. This CDR3 is built from 16 residues. CDR3: CASSPRLAGAPRGQYF. CDR3 coding DNA: TGCGCCAGCAGCCCCAGACTAGCGGGGGCCCCCCGTGGGCAGTATTTT.

This clone was picked up one time. The chain couples TRBV7-9 to TRBJ2-7; the match to TRBD1 covers 7 bases. This CDR3 has 15 amino acids. With 1 base clipped from V and 2 bases from J, the junction kept 5 bases outside the gene matches. Germline V gene lookup returns CDR1 SEHNR and CDR2 FQNEAQ (reference sequence). The CDR3 here is CASSLEGDRTYEQYF. CDR3 in DNA: TGTGCCAGCAGCTTAGAGGGGGACAGAACCTACGAGCAGTACTTC. Filled out from reference TRBV7-9 and TRBJ2-7, the complete variable domain reads DTGVSQNPRHKITKRGQNVTFRCDPISEHNRLYWYRQTLGQGPEFLTYFQNEAQLEKSRLLSDRFSAERPKGSFSTLEIQRTEQGDSAMYLCASSLEGDRTYEQYFGPGTRLTVT.